This TCR beta chain was sequenced during a study of monozygotic twins with inflammatory bowel disease (dated by TCRdb to about 2019). Background for the entire study: The complete study included approximately 28 monozygotic twin pairs: 19 IBD-discordant Danish pairs and nine German pairs, of which four were IBD-concordant and five were IBD-discordant. Disease-associated traits were sought mainly through comparisons between IBD patients and their genetically identical healthy co-twins within discordant pairs. Each individual had, on average, about 151 000 unique TCRalpha sequences and 181 000 unique TCRbeta sequences available for analysis. What the research found in general, with its limitations: Compared with healthy twins, IBD patients shared fewer clonotypes with other individuals, and the difference was most pronounced in patients with signs of disease activity. No difference in repertoire similarity was observed between concordant and discordant twins, possibly owing to limited statistical power. Differing immunosuppressive treatments among patients may have added background noise and inter-individual variability to the repertoires. Distinction between different T cell subtypes could not be achieved in the analysis. The results gave no support for a single strong signal or clonotype linked to IBD. Measured by the inverse Simpson index, TCRbeta repertoire diversity was lower in IBD patients than in their healthy co-twins.

A 2.5 ml peripheral blood sample was drawn into PAXgene tubes per donor and stored at -80°C. Without T cell sorting, total RNA was isolated from whole blood using the PAXgene blood miRNA kit on an automated QIAcube. Peripheral blood from monozygotic twin pairs, either concordant or discordant for inflammatory bowel disease, underwent deep TCRalpha and TCRbeta repertoire profiling that used unique molecular barcoding. For every twin pair, smoking habits were documented, and each individual was categorised as a current, former or never smoker. Library preparation was by 5' RACE. For each TCR library, around 3,800 ng of total RNA was used. cDNA was synthesized with SMARTScribe reverse transcriptase in eight separate reactions per sample. Unique molecular identifiers containing a 6-nucleotide sample barcode were introduced through template switching during cDNA synthesis. Two nested PCRs of roughly 16 and 10 cycles amplified the TCRalpha and TCRbeta cDNA, and bead purification followed each PCR. Before amplification, the cDNA was treated with uracil DNA-glycosylase and purified using the QIAquick PCR purification kit. The second PCR added Illumina TruSeq-compatible adapters along with sample-specific barcodes. Library quality and concentration were checked on TapeStation and Qubit, and libraries were pooled at around 5 ng each. The pooled libraries were sequenced with 2 x 100 bp reads and custom sequencing primers on an Illumina HiSeq2500 single-index Rapid Run. The authors processed their data as follows. PCR and sequencing errors were corrected by UMI-based consensus assembly using MiGEC version 1.2.6. V(D)J alignment, clonotype assembly and CDR3 extraction were performed with MiXCR version 2.1.1. To normalise gene usage, clonotype sharing and MAIT/NKT TCR abundance, the top 1000, 10 000 and 20 000 clonotypes in each sample were analysed. Diversity was computed as the inverse Simpson index with the vegan R package after downsampling to 27 000 UMIs. Paired Mann-Whitney U tests were applied to discordant twin pairs, and Benjamini-Hochberg correction was used for multiple testing. Reprocessed by TCRdb, the reads give a single entry per CDR3 protein sequence, without DNA. The V and J calls, along with clone size, are taken from TCRdb and not from the paper's own processing. The sample's own table lists 300,000 to 400,000 distinct CDR3 sequences. The ten largest clones capture around 2% of the sample.

The CDR3 goes from the cysteine to the phenylalanine over 13 residues. No DNA is given. To note about this clonotype: Its antigen has not been determined.

Here the chain combines TRBV12-3 or TRBV12-4 and TRBJ1-5. This clonotype was obtained from a human donor with ulcerative colitis or Crohn's disease, or a healthy co-twin of an affected twin (not recorded which). Sequenced material: blood. The CDR3 amino acid sequence is: CASGGTSGQPQHF.